A single sample is the source of the 16 T cell receptor beta chains below, sequenced in a study of OX40 agonist ivuxolimab in advanced cancers. TCRdb keeps only in-frame clones here, not all; method: immunoSEQ multiplex PCR. Of about 73,000 clones listed, approximately 90% were seen once; the top ten hold approximately 0.5%. Specimen: CD4+ or CD8+ T cells sorted from blood, collected in a trial of the OX40 agonist ivuxolimab. These receptors came from an adult with an advanced solid tumor such as melanoma, head and neck, liver or kidney cancer.

J is TRBJ1-3 and V is TRBV6-5; D uncertain. CDR3 length: 16 residues. V was cut by 0 bases and J by 0 bases, with 9 bases left in between. Germline CDR1 and CDR2: MNHEY and SVGAGI. The CDR3 DNA follows: TGTGCCAGCAGTTACTCGAGACCGAGCTCTGGAAACACCATATATTTT. It codes for CASSYSRPSSGNTIYF.

The chain carries TRBV7-9 and TRBJ1-3; D is ambiguous. The CDR3 sequence is 13 residues long. CDR1 is SEHNR, CDR2 FQNEAQ, per germline (reference sequence). Trimming stripped 1 base from V and 4 bases from J, with 5 bases between. The CDR3 nucleotides are TGTGCCAGCAGCTTAGTGGCGGGAAACACCATATATTTT. Amino acid sequence: CASSLVAGNTIYF.

This chain joins TRBV2 and TRBJ2-7; 8 bases align to TRBD2. Trimming cost V 4 bases and J 3 bases; bases outside gene matches: 11. Germline assignment: CDR1 SNHLY and CDR2 FYNNEI. The CDR3 length is 16 residues. CDR3 DNA sequence: TGTGCCAGCAGTGCTGAAGTGTTAGCGGGACTCTACGAGCAGTACTTC. Translating it yields CASSAEVLAGLYEQYF.

Here the CDR3 DNA reads TGTGCCAGCAGCTTAGTGGCGGGAGGAACTTTCGAGGGGACCCAGTACTTC. It specifies CASSLVAGGTFEGTQYF. The V gene is TRBV5-4, the J gene TRBJ2-5, with 8 bases identical to TRBD2. Trimming cost V 2 bases and J 7 bases; bases outside gene matches: 16. This CDR3 contains 17 residues. From germline, CDR1 is SGHNT and CDR2 YYREEE (reference sequence).

This sequence joins TRBV5-1 and TRBJ2-7; perhaps D is TRBD1 or TRBD2 (5 bases each). Trimming stripped 2 bases from V and 4 bases from J, with 13 bases between. The CDR3 has 14 residues. Germline CDR1 is SGHRS and CDR2 is YFSETQ. The CDR3 DNA is TGCGCCAGCAGCTTCCAGGGCCCGGGGTACGAGCAGTACTTC. Amino acid sequence: CASSFQGPGYEQYF.

J is TRBJ2-7 and V is TRBV28, with 9 bases fitting TRBD2. This CDR3 contains 12 residues. V gave up 4 bases and J gave up 8 bases; unmatched junction bases: 3. Germline-derived CDR1 and CDR2 are MDHEN and SYDVKM. Here the CDR3 DNA reads TGTGCCAGCAGTTGGCTAGCGGGACAGCAGTACTTC. Protein: CASSWLAGQQYF.

Of note for this clone: A read error may account for a junction end that differs from germline. The rearrangement joins TRBV7-7 to TRBJ2-5; D possibly corresponds to TRBD1 (6 bases). CDR3 length: 15 residues. The germline gives CDR1 SSHAT, CDR2 FNYEAQ (reference sequence). In nucleotides, the CDR3 is TGTGCTAGCAGCTCTAACTCCGGGACACAGCACACCCAGTACTTC. This sequence encodes CASSSNSGTQHTQYF.

The J gene is TRBJ2-1, the V gene TRBV6-6; D unresolved. V lost 2 bases and J 7 bases, leaving 15 bases between the germline ends. The CDR3 consists of 15 residues. The V gene's germline CDR1 is MNHNY and CDR2 SVGAGI (reference sequence). In DNA, the CDR3 is TGTGCCAGCAGTTACAAACAAGATCTCGTAAATGAGCAGTTCTTC. It specifies CASSYKQDLVNEQFF.

The rearrangement links TRBV2 to TRBJ1-2; possible D gene TRBD1, 5 bases. Trimming removed 7 bases from V and 8 bases from J, with 23 bases in between. The CDR3 runs to 15 residues. Germline V gene data show CDR1 as SNHLY and CDR2 as FYNNEI. The CDR3 nucleotides are TGTGCCAGCAACCTGAAATGGGCAGGGACGGAAGGCTACACCTTC. Amino acid sequence: CASNLKWAGTEGYTF. Complete variable domain (other parts from reference TRBV2 and TRBJ1-2): EPEVTQTPSHQVTQMGQEVILRCVPISNHLYFYWYRQILGQKVEFLVSFYNNEISEKSEIFDDQFSVERPDGSNFTLKIRSTKLEDSAMYFCASNLKWAGTEGYTFGSGTRLTVV.

This clone has a handful of counts. The chain has TRBV18 and TRBJ2-7, with D perhaps matching TRBD2 (5 bases). V lost 3 bases and J 4 bases, leaving 13 bases between the germline ends. The CDR3 runs 14 residues. Germline CDR1 KGHSH, CDR2 LQKENI. This CDR3 reads CASSPGLGYYEQYF. DNA of the CDR3: TGTGCCAGCTCACCTGGACTCGGGTATTACGAGCAGTACTTC.

This clone showed up just once. The chain is built from TRBV5-1 and TRBJ2-2; 11 bases align to TRBD2. CDR3 size: 20 residues. The V gene's germline CDR1 is SGHRS and CDR2 YFSETQ. J was trimmed by 0 bases and V by 1 base; bases with no gene match: 11. CDR3 DNA sequence: TGCGCCAGCAGCTTGATCCTAGCGGGAGGAAGAGTACCGAACACCGGGGAGCTGTTTTTT. It codes for CASSLILAGGRVPNTGELFF.

The chain couples TRBV10-1 to TRBJ2-1, with 8 positions matching TRBD2. From germline, CDR1 is WNHNN and CDR2 SYGVQD (reference sequence). Trimming at V came to 4 bases and at J to 6 bases, leaving 11 bases not matched to a gene. This CDR3 is built from 16 residues. Here the CDR3 reads CASSGSSGSGSNEQFF. CDR3 in DNA: TGCGCCAGCAGTGGATCGAGCGGGAGCGGATCCAATGAGCAGTTCTTC.

The chain uses TRBV5-1 and TRBJ2-7, with 10 bases lining up with TRBD2. Germline values: CDR1 SGHRS, CDR2 YFSETQ. This CDR3 region has 17 residues. After removal of 2 bases from V and 0 bases from J, the junction contained 8 bases not matched to a gene. For the CDR3, the DNA is TGCGCCAGCAGCTTTGGACTAGCGGTCGGGAGCTCCTACGAGCAGTACTTC. Its protein product is CASSFGLAVGSSYEQYF.

The chain employs TRBV2 and TRBJ2-6, with D perhaps TRBD1 (5 bases). The CDR3 extends over 16 amino acids. Germline CDR1 and CDR2: SNHLY and FYNNEI. The V end lost 7 bases, the J end lost 0 bases, and 13 bases lay between the germline ends. CDR3 DNA: TGTGCCAGCAAGCAGGGCGGCTCCTCTGGGGCCAACGTCCTGACTTTC. Translated: CASKQGGSSGANVLTF.

This clone was seen once. This chain uses TRBV27 with TRBJ2-1; 10 bases are a match to TRBD2. This CDR3 has 16 residues. The V gene end was trimmed by 7 bases and the J gene end by 4 bases; junction bases not matched to a gene: 10. From germline, CDR1 is MNHEY and CDR2 SMNVEV (reference sequence). The DNA for the CDR3 is TGTGCCAGCACCCCAGAAGCGGGAGGGCTTTACAATGAGCAGTTCTTC. It codes for CASTPEAGGLYNEQFF.

V is TRBV18 and J is TRBJ2-1; 7 nucleotides match TRBD2. Germline CDR1 and CDR2: KGHSH and LQKENI. The trim removed 0 bases at V and 8 bases at J, leaving 7 bases unmatched. The CDR3 contains 15 residues. The DNA of the CDR3 is TGTGCCAGCTCACCACCGCGGGGAGGGCTCCATGAGCAGTTCTTC. Translated, it gives CASSPPRGGLHEQFF.